The following is a TCR beta chain sequence with its context. The repertoire was sequenced with immunoSEQ multiplex PCR; TCRdb's copy has only in-frame clones and lacks some. The sample yields 55,000 to 70,000 clones, roughly 86% seen once. V was trimmed by 0 bases and J by 2 bases, leaving 7 bases between them. Germline CDR1 is GTSNPN and CDR2 is SVGIG (reference sequence). The CDR3 has 13 residues. The source of the sample is a study of blood T cell repertoires in COVID-19. Study-level information: Spain, Italy and the United States supplied samples that represented acute and convalescent COVID-19.

The sequencing input was peripheral blood. The TCR was taken from a man in his 70s with acute or convalescent COVID-19. The chain carries TRBV30 and TRBJ2-5; D not certain. CDR3 loop: CAWSVRMQETQYF. The CDR3 DNA reads TGTGCCTGGAGTGTTAGAATGCAAGAGACCCAGTACTTC.